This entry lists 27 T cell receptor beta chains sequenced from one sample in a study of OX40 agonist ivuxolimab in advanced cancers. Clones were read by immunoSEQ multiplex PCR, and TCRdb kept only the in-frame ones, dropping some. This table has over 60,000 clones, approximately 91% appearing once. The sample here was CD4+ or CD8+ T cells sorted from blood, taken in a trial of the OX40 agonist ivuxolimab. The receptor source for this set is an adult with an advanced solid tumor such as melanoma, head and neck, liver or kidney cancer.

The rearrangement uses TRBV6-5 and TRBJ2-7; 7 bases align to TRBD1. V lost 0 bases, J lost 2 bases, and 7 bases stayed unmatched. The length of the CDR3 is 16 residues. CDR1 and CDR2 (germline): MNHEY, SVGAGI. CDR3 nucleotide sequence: TGTGCCAGCAGTTACTCCCGCCCCGACAGGGCCTACGAGCAGTACTTC. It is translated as CASSYSRPDRAYEQYF.

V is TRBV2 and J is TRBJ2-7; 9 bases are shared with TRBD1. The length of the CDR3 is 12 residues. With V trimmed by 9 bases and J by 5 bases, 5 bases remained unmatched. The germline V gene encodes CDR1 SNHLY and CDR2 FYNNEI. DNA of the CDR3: TGTGCCAGGAGAAGACAGGGGGACGAGCAGTACTTC. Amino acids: CARRRQGDEQYF. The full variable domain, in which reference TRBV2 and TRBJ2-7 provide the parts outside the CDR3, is EPEVTQTPSHQVTQMGQEVILRCVPISNHLYFYWYRQILGQKVEFLVSFYNNEISEKSEIFDDQFSVERPDGSNFTLKIRSTKLEDSAMYFCARRRQGDEQYFGPGTRLTVT.

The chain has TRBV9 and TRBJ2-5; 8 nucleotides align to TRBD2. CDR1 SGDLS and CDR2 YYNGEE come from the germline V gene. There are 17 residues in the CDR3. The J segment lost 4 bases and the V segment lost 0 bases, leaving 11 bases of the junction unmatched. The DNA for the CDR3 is TGTGCCAGCAGCGTAGGCGGGGGGCGCGGAGGTCGAGAGACCCAGTACTTC. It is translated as CASSVGGGRGGRETQYF. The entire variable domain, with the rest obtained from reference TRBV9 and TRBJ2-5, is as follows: DSGVTQTPKHLITATGQRVTLRCSPRSGDLSVYWYQQSLDQGLQFLIQYYNGEERAKGNILERFSAQQFPDLHSELNLSSLELGDSALYFCASSVGGGRGGRETQYFGPGTRLLVL.

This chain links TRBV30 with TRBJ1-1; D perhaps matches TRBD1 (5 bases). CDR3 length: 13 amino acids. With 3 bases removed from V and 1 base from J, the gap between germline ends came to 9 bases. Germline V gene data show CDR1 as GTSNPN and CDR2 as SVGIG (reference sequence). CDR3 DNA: TGTGCCTGGAGGGACATGCCGAACACTGAAGCTTTCTTT. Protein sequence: CAWRDMPNTEAFF.

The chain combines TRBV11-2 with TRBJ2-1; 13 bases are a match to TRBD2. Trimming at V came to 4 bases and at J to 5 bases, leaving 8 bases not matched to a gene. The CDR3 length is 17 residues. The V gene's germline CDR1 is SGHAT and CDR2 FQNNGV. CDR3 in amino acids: CASSSLTSGGPNNEQFF. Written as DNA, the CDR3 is TGTGCCAGCAGCTCGCTGACTAGCGGGGGGCCGAACAATGAGCAGTTCTTC.

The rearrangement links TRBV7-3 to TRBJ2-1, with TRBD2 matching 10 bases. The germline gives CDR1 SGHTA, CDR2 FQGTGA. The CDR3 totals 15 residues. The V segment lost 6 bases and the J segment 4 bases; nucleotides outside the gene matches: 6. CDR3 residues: CASSELAGSYNEQFF. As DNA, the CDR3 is TGTGCCAGCAGTGAACTAGCGGGATCGTACAATGAGCAGTTCTTC.

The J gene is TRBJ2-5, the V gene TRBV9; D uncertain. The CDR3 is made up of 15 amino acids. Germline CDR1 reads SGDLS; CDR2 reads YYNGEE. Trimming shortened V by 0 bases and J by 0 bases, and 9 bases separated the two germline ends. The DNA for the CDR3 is TGTGCCAGCAGCGTAGGCGCCAACGACCAAGAGACCCAGTACTTC. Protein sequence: CASSVGANDQETQYF.

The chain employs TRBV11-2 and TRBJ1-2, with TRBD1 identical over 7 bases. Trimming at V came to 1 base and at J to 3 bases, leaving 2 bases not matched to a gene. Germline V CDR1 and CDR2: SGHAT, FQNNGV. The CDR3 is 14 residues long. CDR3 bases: TGTGCCAGCAGCTTAGTAACAGGGGACTATGGCTACACCTTC. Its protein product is CASSLVTGDYGYTF.

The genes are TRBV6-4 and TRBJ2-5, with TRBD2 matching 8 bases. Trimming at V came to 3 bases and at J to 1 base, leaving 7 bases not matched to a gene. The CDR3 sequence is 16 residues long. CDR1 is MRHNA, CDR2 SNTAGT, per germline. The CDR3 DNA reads TGTGCCAGCAGTGATCCCGGACTAGCTAGCCAAGAGACCCAGTACTTC. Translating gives CASSDPGLASQETQYF.

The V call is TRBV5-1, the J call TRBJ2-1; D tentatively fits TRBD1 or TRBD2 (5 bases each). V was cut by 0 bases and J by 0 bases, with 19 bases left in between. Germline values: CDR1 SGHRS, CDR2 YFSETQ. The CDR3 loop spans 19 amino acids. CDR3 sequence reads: CASSLEIRDGAGSYNEQFF. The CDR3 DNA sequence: TGCGCCAGCAGCTTGGAGATCCGGGACGGGGCCGGCTCCTACAATGAGCAGTTCTTC.

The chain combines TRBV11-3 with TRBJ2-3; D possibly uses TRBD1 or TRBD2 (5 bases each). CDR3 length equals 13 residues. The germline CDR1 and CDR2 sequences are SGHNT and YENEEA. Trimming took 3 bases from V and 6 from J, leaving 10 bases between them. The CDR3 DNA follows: TGTGCCAGCAGCTTTAGGGACCCTGATACGCAGTATTTT. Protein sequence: CASSFRDPDTQYF. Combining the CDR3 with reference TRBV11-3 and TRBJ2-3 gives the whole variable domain EAGVVQSPRYKIIEKKQPVAFWCNPISGHNTLYWYLQNLGQGPELLIRYENEEAVDDSQLPKDRFSAERLKGVDSTLKIQPAELGDSAVYLCASSFRDPDTQYFGPGTRLTVL.

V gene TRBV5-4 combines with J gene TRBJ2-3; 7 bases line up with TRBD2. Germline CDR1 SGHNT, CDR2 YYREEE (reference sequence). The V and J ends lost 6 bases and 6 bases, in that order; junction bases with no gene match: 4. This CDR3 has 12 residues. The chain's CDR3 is CASTPGGDTQYF. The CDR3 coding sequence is TGTGCCAGCACCCCCGGGGGGGATACGCAGTATTTT.

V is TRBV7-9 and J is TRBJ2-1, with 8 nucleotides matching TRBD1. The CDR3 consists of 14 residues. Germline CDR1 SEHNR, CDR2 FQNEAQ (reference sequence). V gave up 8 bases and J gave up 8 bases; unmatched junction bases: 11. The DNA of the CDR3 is TGTGCCAGCGCAGCAGGGGGCATCAGGGATGAGCAGTTCTTC. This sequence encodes CASAAGGIRDEQFF.

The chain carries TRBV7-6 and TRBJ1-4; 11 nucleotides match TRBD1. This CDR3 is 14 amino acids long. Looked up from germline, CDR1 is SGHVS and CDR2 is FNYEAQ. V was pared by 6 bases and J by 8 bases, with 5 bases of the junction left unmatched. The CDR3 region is CASRRTGGDEKLFF. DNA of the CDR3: TGTGCCAGCAGAAGGACAGGGGGCGACGAAAAACTGTTTTTT.

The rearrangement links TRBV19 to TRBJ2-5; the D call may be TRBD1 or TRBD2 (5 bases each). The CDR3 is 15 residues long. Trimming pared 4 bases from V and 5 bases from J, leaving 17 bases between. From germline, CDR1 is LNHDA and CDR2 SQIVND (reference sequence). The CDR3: CASSNRDPTVETQYF. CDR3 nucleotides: TGTGCCAGTAGTAACCGGGACCCAACGGTGGAGACCCAGTACTTC.

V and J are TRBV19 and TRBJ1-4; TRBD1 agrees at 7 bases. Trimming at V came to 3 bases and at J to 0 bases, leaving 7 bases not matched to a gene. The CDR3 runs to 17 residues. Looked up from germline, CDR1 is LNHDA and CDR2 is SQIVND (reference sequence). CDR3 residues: CASSISGQYATNEKLFF. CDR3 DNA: TGTGCCAGTAGTATTTCGGGACAGTACGCAACTAATGAAAAACTGTTTTTT.

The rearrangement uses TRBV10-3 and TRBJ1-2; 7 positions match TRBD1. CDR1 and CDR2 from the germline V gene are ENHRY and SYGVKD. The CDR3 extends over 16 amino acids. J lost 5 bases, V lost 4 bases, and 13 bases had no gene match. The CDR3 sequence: CAISGRDRGRGYGYTF. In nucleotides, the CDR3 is TGTGCCATCAGTGGCCGGGACAGAGGGCGAGGTTATGGCTACACCTTC.

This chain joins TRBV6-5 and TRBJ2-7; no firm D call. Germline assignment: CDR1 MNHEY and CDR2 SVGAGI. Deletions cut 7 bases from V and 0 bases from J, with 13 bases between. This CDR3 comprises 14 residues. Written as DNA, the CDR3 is TGTGCCAGCATGCCAACTTATGGCTCCTACGAGCAGTACTTC. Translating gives CASMPTYGSYEQYF.

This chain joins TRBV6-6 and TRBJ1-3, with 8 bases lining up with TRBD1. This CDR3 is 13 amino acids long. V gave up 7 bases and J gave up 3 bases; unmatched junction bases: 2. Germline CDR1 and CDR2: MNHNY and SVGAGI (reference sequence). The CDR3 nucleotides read TGTGCCAGCACCGACAGGGGTGGAAACACCATATATTTT. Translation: CASTDRGGNTIYF.

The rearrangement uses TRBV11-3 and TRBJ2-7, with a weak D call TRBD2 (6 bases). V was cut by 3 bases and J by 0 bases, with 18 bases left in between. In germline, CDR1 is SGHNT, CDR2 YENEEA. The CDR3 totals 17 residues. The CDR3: CASSLNMLAKSSYEQYF. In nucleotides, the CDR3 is TGTGCCAGCAGCTTGAACATGCTAGCGAAGAGCTCCTACGAGCAGTACTTC.

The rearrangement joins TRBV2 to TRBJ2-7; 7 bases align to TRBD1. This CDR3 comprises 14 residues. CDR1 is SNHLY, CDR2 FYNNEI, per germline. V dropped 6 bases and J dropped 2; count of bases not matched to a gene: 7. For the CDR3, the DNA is TGTGCCAGCAGGGCCGAGACAGGGCCCTACGAGCAGTACTTC. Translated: CASRAETGPYEQYF.

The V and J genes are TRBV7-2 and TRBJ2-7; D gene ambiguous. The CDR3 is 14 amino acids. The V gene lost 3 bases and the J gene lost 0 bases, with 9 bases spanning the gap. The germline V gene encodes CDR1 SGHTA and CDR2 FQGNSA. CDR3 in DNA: TGTGCCAGCAGCTTGGCCCGTAACTCCTACGAGCAGTACTTC. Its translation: CASSLARNSYEQYF.

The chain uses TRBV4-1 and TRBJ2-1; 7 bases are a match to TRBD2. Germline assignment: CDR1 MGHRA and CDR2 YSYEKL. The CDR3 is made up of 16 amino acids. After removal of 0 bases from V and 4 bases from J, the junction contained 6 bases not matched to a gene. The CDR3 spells CASSQEGVGRYNEQFF. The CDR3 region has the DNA TGCGCCAGCAGCCAAGAAGGTGTCGGGAGGTACAATGAGCAGTTCTTC.

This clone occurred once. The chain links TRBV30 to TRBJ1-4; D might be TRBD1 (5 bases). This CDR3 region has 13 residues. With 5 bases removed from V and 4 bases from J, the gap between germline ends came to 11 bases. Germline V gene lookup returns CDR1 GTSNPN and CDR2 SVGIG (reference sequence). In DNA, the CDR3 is TGTGCCTGGGAGGGGCGGGGTAATGAAAAACTGTTTTTT. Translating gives CAWEGRGNEKLFF. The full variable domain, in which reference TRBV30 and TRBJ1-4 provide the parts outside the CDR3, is SQTIHQWPATLVQPVGSPLSLECTVEGTSNPNLYWYRQAAGRGLQLLFYSVGIGQISSEVPQNLSASRPQDRQFILSSKKLLLSDSGFYLCAWEGRGNEKLFFGSGTQLSVL.

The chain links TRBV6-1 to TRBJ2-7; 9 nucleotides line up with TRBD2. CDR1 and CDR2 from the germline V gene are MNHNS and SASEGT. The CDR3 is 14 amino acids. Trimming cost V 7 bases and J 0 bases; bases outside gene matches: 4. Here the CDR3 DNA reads TGTGCCAGCACGGATAGCGGGGGCTCCTACGAGCAGTACTTC. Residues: CASTDSGGSYEQYF.

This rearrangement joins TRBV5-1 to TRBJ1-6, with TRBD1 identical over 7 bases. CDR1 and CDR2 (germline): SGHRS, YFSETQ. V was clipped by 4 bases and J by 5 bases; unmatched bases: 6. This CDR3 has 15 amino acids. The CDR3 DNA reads TGCGCCAGCAGCAGGGACAGAGCGGATAATTCACCCCTCCACTTT. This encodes CASSRDRADNSPLHF.

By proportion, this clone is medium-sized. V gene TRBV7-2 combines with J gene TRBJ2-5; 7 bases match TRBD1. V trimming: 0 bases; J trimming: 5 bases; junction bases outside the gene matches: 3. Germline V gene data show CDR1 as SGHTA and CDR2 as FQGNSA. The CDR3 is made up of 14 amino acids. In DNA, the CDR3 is TGTGCCAGCAGCTTAGCTGGCAGGGGGGAGACCCAGTACTTC. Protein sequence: CASSLAGRGETQYF.